What follows are 2 T cell receptor beta chains derived from one specimen sequenced in a study of blood T cells in healthy people across ages. The second PCR ran roughly 6 to 11 cycles with a sample-barcoded 5' primer and J-beta primers. TCRdb re-called the 5' RACE reads with MiXCR, one entry per CDR3 protein. The sample contains about 1.6 million distinct CDR3 sequences, almost 35% of which appear only once. The sequenced sample was blood. All receptors derive from a young woman in good health.

This chain joins TRBV9 and TRBJ2-3; D remains unclear. This CDR3 comprises 15 residues. V gave up 0 bases and J gave up 2 bases, with 10 bases separating them. Germline V gives CDR1 SGDLS, CDR2 YYNGEE. CDR3 region: CASSVEASNTDTQYF. The CDR3 DNA follows: TGTGCCAGCAGCGTAGAGGCCTCTAACACAGATACGCAGTATTTT.

The rearrangement uses TRBV28 and TRBJ2-5, with 8 nucleotides matching TRBD1. The V segment lost 3 bases and the J segment 5 bases; nucleotides outside the gene matches: 11. Germline V CDR1 and CDR2: MDHEN, SYDVKM. CDR3 length equals 16 residues. The DNA of the CDR3 is TGTGCCAGCAGTTTTTCGAGGGACAGGATCGGGGAGACCCAGTACTTC. This gives the protein CASSFSRDRIGETQYF.